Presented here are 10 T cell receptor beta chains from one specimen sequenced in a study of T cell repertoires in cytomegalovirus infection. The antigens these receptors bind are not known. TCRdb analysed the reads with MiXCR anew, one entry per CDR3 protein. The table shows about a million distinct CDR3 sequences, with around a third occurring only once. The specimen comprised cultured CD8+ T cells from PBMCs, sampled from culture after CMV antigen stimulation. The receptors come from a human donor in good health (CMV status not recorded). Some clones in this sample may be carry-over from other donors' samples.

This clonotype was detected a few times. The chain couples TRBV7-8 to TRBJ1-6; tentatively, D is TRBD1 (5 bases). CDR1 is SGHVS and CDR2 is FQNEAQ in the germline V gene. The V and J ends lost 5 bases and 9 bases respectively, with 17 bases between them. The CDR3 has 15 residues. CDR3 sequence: CASSPTRGGGSPLHF. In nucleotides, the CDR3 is TGTGCCAGCAGCCCCACGAGGGGCGGGGGTTCACCCCTCCACTTT.

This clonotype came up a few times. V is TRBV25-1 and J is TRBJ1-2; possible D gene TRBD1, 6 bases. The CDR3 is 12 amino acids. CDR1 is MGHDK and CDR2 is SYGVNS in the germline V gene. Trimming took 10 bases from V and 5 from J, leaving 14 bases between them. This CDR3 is CATGDWGYGYTF. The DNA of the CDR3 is TGTGCCACAGGGGATTGGGGGTATGGCTACACCTTC.

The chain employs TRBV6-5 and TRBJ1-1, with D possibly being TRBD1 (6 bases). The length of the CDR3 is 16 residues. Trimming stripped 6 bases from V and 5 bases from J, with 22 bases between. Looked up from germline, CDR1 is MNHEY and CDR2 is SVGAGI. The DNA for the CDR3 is TGTGCCAGCAGCCCGGACAGACGGGGACTCGGTACTGAAGCTTTCTTT. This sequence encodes CASSPDRRGLGTEAFF.

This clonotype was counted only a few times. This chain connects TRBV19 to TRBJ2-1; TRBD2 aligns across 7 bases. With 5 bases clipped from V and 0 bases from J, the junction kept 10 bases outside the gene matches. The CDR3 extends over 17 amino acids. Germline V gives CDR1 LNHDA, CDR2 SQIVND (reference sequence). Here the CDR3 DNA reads TGTGCCAGTAGTGTCTACTCGCGGGGGAGCTCCTACAATGAGCAGTTCTTC. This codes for CASSVYSRGSSYNEQFF.

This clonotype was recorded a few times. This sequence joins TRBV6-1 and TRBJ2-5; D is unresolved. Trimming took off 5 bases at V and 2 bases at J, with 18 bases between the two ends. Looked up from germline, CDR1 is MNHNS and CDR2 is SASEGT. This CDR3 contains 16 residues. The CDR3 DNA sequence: TGTGCCAGCAGTCAAATCAGGATAACCGGACAAGAGACCCAGTACTTC. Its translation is CASSQIRITGQETQYF.

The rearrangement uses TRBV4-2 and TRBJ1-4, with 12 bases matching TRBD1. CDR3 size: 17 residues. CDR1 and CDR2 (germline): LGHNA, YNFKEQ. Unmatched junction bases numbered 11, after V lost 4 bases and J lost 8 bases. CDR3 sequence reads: CASSPRDRGRGGEKLFF. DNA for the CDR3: TGTGCCAGCAGCCCCCGGGACAGGGGGCGCGGTGGCGAAAAACTGTTTTTT.

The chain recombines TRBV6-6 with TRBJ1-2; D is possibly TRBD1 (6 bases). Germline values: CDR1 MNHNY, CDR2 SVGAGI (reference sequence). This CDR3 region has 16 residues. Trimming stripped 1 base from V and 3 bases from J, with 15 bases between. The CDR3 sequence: CASSYLVQGPDYGYTF. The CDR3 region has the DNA TGTGCCAGCAGTTACTTAGTTCAGGGGCCGGACTATGGCTACACCTTC.

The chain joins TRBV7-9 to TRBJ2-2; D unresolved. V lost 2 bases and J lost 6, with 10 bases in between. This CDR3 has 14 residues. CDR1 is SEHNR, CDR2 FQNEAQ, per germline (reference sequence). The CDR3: CASSLIDFAGELFF. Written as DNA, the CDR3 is TGTGCCAGCAGCTTAATTGATTTTGCCGGGGAGCTGTTTTTT. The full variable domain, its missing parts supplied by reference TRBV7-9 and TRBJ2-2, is DTGVSQNPRHKITKRGQNVTFRCDPISEHNRLYWYRQTLGQGPEFLTYFQNEAQLEKSRLLSDRFSAERPKGSFSTLEIQRTEQGDSAMYLCASSLIDFAGELFFGEGSRLTVL.

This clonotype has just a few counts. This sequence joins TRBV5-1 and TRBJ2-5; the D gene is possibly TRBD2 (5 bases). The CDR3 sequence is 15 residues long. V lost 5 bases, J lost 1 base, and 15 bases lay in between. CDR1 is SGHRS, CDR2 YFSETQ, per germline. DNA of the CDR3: TGCGCCAGCAGGGGTCTGGACTTAATCCAAGAGACCCAGTACTTC. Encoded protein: CASRGLDLIQETQYF.

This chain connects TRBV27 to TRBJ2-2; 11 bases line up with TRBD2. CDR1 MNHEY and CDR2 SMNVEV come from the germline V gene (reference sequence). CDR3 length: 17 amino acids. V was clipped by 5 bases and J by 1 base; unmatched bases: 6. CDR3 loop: CASSNRGLAGNTGELFF. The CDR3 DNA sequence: TGTGCCAGCAGTAACCGCGGACTAGCGGGGAACACCGGGGAGCTGTTTTTT.